The 4 T cell receptor beta chains below come from one sample, sequenced in a study of blood T cells in healthy people across ages. Alongside a J-beta primer mix, a sample-barcoded 5' primer served in a second PCR lasting about 7 to 12 cycles. TCRdb itself ran the 5' RACE reads through MiXCR, one entry per CDR3 protein. This sample has 850,000 to 1,000,000 distinct CDR3 sequences, with just over 50% found just once. The sequencing input was blood. The receptors come from a woman aged 60-75 years in good health.

A few counts support this clonotype. V usage is TRBV12-3 or TRBV12-4 and J usage is TRBJ1-2; D is uncertain. Deletions cut 7 bases from V and 7 bases from J, with 16 bases between. The CDR3 spans 13 residues. The CDR3 bases are TGTGCCAGCACCGAGGGAGTTTCATCTGGCTACACCTTC. The encoded protein is CASTEGVSSGYTF.

V is TRBV15 and J is TRBJ2-5; D might be TRBD1 or TRBD2, each matching 5 bases. From germline, CDR1 is LNHNV and CDR2 YYDKDF (reference sequence). CDR3 length: 15 residues. V was shortened by 1 base and J by 4 bases, with 13 bases between the two germline ends. For the CDR3, the DNA is TGTGCCACCAGCAGAGGGGGGTCGGCAGGAGAGACCCAGTACTTC. This encodes CATSRGGSAGETQYF.

CDR3: CASSLASGGRRRNEQFF. For the CDR3, the DNA is TGCGCCAGCAGCTTGGCCTCCGGGGGACGGCGGAGAAATGAGCAGTTCTTC. The chain uses TRBV5-1 and TRBJ2-1, with D possibly matching TRBD2 (6 bases). The CDR3 covers 17 residues. The V gene lost 0 bases and the J gene lost 7 bases, with 20 bases spanning the gap. Germline CDR1 reads SGHRS; CDR2 reads YFSETQ.

V is TRBV28 and J is TRBJ2-7, with D tentatively TRBD2 (5 bases). Trimming removed 5 bases at V and 6 bases at J, with 11 bases between. CDR1 is MDHEN and CDR2 is SYDVKM in the germline V gene. This CDR3 has 12 residues. Here the CDR3 reads CASSSRSGEQYF. The CDR3 bases are TGTGCCAGCAGTAGTCGGAGCGGCGAGCAGTACTTC. Combining the CDR3 with reference TRBV28 and TRBJ2-7 gives the whole variable domain DVKVTQSSRYLVKRTGEKVFLECVQDMDHENMFWYRQDPGLGLRLIYFSYDVKMKEKGDIPEGYSVSREKKERFSLILESASTNQTSMYLCASSSRSGEQYFGPGTRLTVT.